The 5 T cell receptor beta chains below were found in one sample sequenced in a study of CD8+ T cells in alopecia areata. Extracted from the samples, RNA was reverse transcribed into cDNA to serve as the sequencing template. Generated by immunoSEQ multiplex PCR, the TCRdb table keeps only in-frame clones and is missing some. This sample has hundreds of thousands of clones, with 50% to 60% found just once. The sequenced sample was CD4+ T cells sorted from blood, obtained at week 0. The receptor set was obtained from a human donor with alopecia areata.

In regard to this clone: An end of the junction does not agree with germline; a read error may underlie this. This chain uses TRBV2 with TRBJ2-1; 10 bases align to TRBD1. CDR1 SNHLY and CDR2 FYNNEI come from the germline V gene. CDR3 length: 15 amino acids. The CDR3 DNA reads TGTGCCAGCAGCGAAGAGGGACAGGGGAGTACTGAGCAGTTCTTC. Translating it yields CASSEEGQGSTEQFF.

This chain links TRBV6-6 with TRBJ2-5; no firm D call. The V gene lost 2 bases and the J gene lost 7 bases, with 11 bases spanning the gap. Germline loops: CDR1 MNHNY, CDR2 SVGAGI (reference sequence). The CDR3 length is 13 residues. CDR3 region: CASSYDLLRTQYF. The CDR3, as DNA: TGTGCCAGCAGTTACGATCTCTTGCGGACCCAGTACTTC.

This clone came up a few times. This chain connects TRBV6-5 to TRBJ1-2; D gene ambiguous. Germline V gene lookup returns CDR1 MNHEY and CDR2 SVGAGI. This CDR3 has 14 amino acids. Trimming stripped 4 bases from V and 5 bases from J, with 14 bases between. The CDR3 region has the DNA TGTGCCAGCAGTTCAAATCTCGGAGATTATGGCTACACCTTC. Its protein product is CASSSNLGDYGYTF.

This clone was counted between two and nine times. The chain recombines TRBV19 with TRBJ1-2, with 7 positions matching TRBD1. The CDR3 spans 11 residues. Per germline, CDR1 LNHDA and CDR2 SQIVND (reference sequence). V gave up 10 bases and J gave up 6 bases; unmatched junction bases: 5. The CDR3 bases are TGTGCCACTCAAACAGGGGATGGCTACACCTTC. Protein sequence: CATQTGDGYTF.

CDR3 bases: TGTGCCAGCAGCTTAGGAGGGACTGGAGCCGAGCAGTACTTC. This sequence encodes CASSLGGTGAEQYF. The chain couples TRBV7-2 to TRBJ2-7, with a tentative D call TRBD2 (6 bases). Trimming shortened V by 1 base and J by 6 bases, and 13 bases separated the two germline ends. This CDR3 spans 14 amino acids. CDR1 is SGHTA, CDR2 FQGNSA, per germline.